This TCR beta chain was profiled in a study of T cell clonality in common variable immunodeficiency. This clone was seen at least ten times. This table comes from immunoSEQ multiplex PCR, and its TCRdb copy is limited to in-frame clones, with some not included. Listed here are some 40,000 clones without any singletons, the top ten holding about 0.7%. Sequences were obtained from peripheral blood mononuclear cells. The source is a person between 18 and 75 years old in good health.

The part of the CDR3 DNA that was read is TGCAGTGCGCCCGAGACAGGGCGGGGTGAAAAA. It encodes CSAPETGRGEK. From start to end, the CDR3 is CSAPETGRGEKLFF. The V gene is TRBV20-1, the J gene TRBJ1-4; TRBD1 agrees at 7 bases. Read sequence stops 3 residues before the CDR3 end, and the germline J gene provides the missing end. The CDR3 totals 14 residues. J gave up 7 bases and V 6 bases, and 11 bases lay outside the gene matches. Germline V gives CDR1 DFQATT, CDR2 SNEGSKA (reference sequence).